The T cell receptor (beta chain) under discussion was sequenced for a study of T cells in Graves' hyperthyroidism and ophthalmopathy. As concerns this clonotype: Its antigen remains unknown.

TCR beta CDR3 regions were amplified from RNA. HTBI primers drove first-round RT-PCR of the TCR CDR3. TCRdb re-derived calls from the multiplex PCR reads in MiXCR, one entry per CDR3 protein. The sample includes 600,000 to 650,000 distinct CDR3 sequences, around 21% of them seen just once. The PBMCs were taken from about 9.7 ml of fresh peripheral blood. The V and J ends lost 2 bases and 2 bases respectively, with 14 bases between them. This CDR3 comprises 16 residues. Germline V CDR1 and CDR2: KGHSH, LQKENI. Study-level findings and limits: Blood held most thyroid clonotypes expanded above 0.001 frequency. Onset of ophthalmopathy came a median approximately 6.9 months after the model predicted it.

The receptor was derived from a man aged 25 to 45 with Graves' ophthalmopathy. The chain employs TRBV18 and TRBJ2-3; D might be TRBD1 (6 bases). The sample comprised blood. The DNA for the CDR3 is TGTGCCAGCTCACCAGGGTACAGGGTAGCCACAGATACGCAGTATTTT. Translation gives CASSPGYRVATDTQYF.